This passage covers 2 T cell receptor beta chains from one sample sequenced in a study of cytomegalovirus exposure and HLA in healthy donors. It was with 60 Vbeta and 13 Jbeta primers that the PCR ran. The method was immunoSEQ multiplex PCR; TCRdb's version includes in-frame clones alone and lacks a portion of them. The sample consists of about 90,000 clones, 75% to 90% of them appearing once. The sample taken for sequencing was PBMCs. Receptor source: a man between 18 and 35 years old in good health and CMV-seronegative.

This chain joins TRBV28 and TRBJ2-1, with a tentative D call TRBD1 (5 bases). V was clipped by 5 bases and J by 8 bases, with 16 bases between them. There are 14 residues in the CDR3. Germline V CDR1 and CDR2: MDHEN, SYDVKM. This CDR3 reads CASSRFRDRDEQFF. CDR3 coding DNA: TGTGCCAGCAGTCGATTCAGGGATAGAGATGAGCAGTTCTTC. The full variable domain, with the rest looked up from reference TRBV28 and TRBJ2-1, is DVKVTQSSRYLVKRTGEKVFLECVQDMDHENMFWYRQDPGLGLRLIYFSYDVKMKEKGDIPEGYSVSREKKERFSLILESASTNQTSMYLCASSRFRDRDEQFFGPGTRLTVL.

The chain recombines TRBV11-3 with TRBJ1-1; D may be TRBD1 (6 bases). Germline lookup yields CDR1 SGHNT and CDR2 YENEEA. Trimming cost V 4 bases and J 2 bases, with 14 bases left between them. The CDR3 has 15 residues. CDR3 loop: CASSSGGGGNTEAFF. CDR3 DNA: TGTGCCAGCAGCTCTGGGGGCGGGGGTAACACTGAAGCTTTCTTT.